Shown below are 9 T cell receptor beta chains from a single sample sequenced in a study of Ad26.COV2.S vaccination and SARS-CoV-2 variants. Indicated treatment: roughly 18 received Ad26.COV2.S at low or high dose, single or two shots; roughly 5 received placebo; per-sample allocation not given. All samples were drawn on day 63, counting from the first vaccine or placebo injection. Repertoires were generated with immunoSEQ multiplex PCR, while TCRdb's copy carries only in-frame clones and drops some. The data show about 680,000 clones, about 89% seen once. The sample consisted of peripheral blood, taken in a trial of Ad26.COV2.S vaccine versus placebo. The receptors shown here come from a person between 18 and 60 years old who received the Ad26.COV2.S COVID-19 vaccine or a placebo.

The V gene is TRBV19, the J gene TRBJ1-6, with D maybe TRBD1 (5 bases). Trimming cost V 5 bases and J 7 bases, with 12 bases left between them. CDR1 and CDR2 (germline): LNHDA, SQIVND (reference sequence). This CDR3 is built from 14 residues. The CDR3 is CASSLAGINSPLHF. As DNA, the CDR3 is TGTGCCAGTAGTTTGGCAGGGATAAATTCACCCCTCCACTTT. Full variable domain (outside the CDR3, taken from reference TRBV19 and TRBJ1-6): DGGITQSPKYLFRKEGQNVTLSCEQNLNHDAMYWYRQDPGQGLRLIYYSQIVNDFQKGDIAEGYSVSREKKESFPLTVTSAQKNPTAFYLCASSLAGINSPLHFGNGTRLTVT.

The V gene is TRBV7-2, the J gene TRBJ2-1; TRBD1 is a possible D gene (5 bases). V was trimmed by 2 bases and J by 2 bases, leaving 7 bases between them. Germline values: CDR1 SGHTA, CDR2 FQGNSA. This CDR3 has 14 residues. The CDR3 DNA reads as TGTGCCAGCAGCTTACTAGGGGCCTACAATGAGCAGTTCTTC. Its translation: CASSLLGAYNEQFF.

Concerning this clone: Other DNA sequences in this sample translate to the same CDR3. The rearrangement uses TRBV7-2 and TRBJ2-7, with D perhaps given as TRBD1 or TRBD2 (5 bases each). V was cut by 6 bases and J by 0 bases, with 15 bases left in between. This CDR3 is 15 amino acids long. The germline gives CDR1 SGHTA, CDR2 FQGNSA. CDR3 nucleotide sequence: TGTGCCAGCAGTCTGGCTGGGACCAGCTCCTACGAGCAGTACTTC. As protein: CASSLAGTSSYEQYF.

The chain carries TRBV25-1 and TRBJ1-2, with D hard to call. This CDR3 is 13 amino acids long. From germline, CDR1 is MGHDK and CDR2 SYGVNS. With 2 bases removed from V and 1 base from J, the gap between germline ends came to 5 bases. CDR3 sequence reads: CASSEVGNYGYTF. CDR3 DNA sequence: TGTGCCAGCAGTGAAGTTGGTAACTATGGCTACACCTTC.

The gene calls are TRBV29-1 and TRBJ2-2; D gene unclear. Germline lookup yields CDR1 SQVTM and CDR2 ANQGSEA. V was pared by 6 bases and J by 0 bases, with 8 bases between. The CDR3 consists of 13 residues. For the CDR3, the DNA is TGCAGCGTCCAGAAGCCGAACACCGGGGAGCTGTTTTTT. Amino acid sequence: CSVQKPNTGELFF.

The chain is built from TRBV19 and TRBJ2-1; D may be TRBD2 (5 bases). Germline assignment: CDR1 LNHDA and CDR2 SQIVND (reference sequence). The CDR3 is 13 amino acids. Trimming stripped 4 bases from V and 9 bases from J, with 13 bases between. CDR3 sequence (DNA): TGTGCCAGTAGTAGGGTGGCGGGCGGTGAGCAGTTCTTC. Its protein is CASSRVAGGEQFF.

V is TRBV7-9 and J is TRBJ2-7; no definite D call. V lost 7 bases to trimming and J lost 0 bases, with 22 bases between them. Germline values: CDR1 SEHNR, CDR2 FQNEAQ (reference sequence). The CDR3 has 17 amino acids. The CDR3 sequence: CASTNPTRLRSSYEQYF. CDR3 sequence (DNA): TGTGCCAGCACCAACCCTACCCGGCTGAGGAGCTCCTACGAGCAGTACTTC. The full variable domain, rest sourced from reference TRBV7-9 and TRBJ2-7, is DTGVSQNPRHKITKRGQNVTFRCDPISEHNRLYWYRQTLGQGPEFLTYFQNEAQLEKSRLLSDRFSAERPKGSFSTLEIQRTEQGDSAMYLCASTNPTRLRSSYEQYFGPGTRLTVT.

The chain links TRBV6-5 to TRBJ1-1; D perhaps matches TRBD1 (6 bases). Germline lookup yields CDR1 MNHEY and CDR2 SVGAGI. CDR3 size: 15 residues. V lost 2 bases and J 1 base, leaving 11 bases between the germline ends. CDR3 region: CASSYHRRGNTEAFF. The CDR3 DNA is TGTGCCAGCAGTTACCATCGCAGGGGGAACACTGAAGCTTTCTTT.

The chain combines TRBV6-5 with TRBJ1-3, with 8 bases identical to TRBD1. Germline V gene sequence: CDR1 MNHEY, CDR2 SVGAGI. The CDR3 is 15 residues long. Trimming cost V 4 bases and J 3 bases; bases outside gene matches: 5. CDR3 coding DNA: TGTGCCAGCAGTTCAGGACAGGGAGGTGGAAACACCATATATTTT. It yields the protein CASSSGQGGGNTIYF.